Below, 12 T cell receptor beta chains from the same sample are listed, as sequenced in a study of shared clonotypes between healthy human individuals. The method was immunoSEQ multiplex PCR; TCRdb's version includes in-frame clones alone and lacks a portion of them. The table lists approximately 530,000 clones, about 96% of them singletons, with 0.06% in the top ten. The sequenced sample consisted of naive CD4+ T cells sorted from blood. Regarding subset: CD45RA+ positively selected. All receptors derive from a woman aged 30 to 39 in good health.

This clone was picked up one time. The V call is TRBV9, the J call TRBJ1-3; 7 bases line up with TRBD1. Unmatched junction bases numbered 9, after V lost 3 bases and J lost 0 bases. This CDR3 has 17 amino acids. Germline CDR1 reads SGDLS; CDR2 reads YYNGEE. The CDR3 sequence: CASSARDRVYSGNTIYF. CDR3 sequence (DNA): TGTGCCAGCAGCGCCCGAGACAGGGTTTACTCTGGAAACACCATATATTTT.

This sequence joins TRBV28 and TRBJ2-3; maybe TRBD2 (7 bases). This CDR3 has 15 amino acids. V dropped 6 bases and J dropped 1 base, with 14 bases sitting between them. Germline V gene data show CDR1 as MDHEN and CDR2 as SYDVKM. CDR3 residues: CASRGGARGTDTQYF. In DNA form, the CDR3 reads TGTGCCAGCAGGGGGGGGGCCCGAGGCACAGATACGCAGTATTTT.

The J gene is TRBJ2-3, the V gene TRBV28, with 7 bases aligning to TRBD2. There are 14 residues in the CDR3. Germline V lookup: CDR1 MDHEN, CDR2 SYDVKM. Losses at the gene ends were 6 bases for V and 4 bases for J; bases not matched to a gene: 7. CDR3 loop: CASSQRDGADTQYF. The CDR3 DNA reads TGTGCCAGCAGCCAGCGGGATGGCGCAGATACGCAGTATTTT.

The chain recombines TRBV7-2 with TRBJ2-2; tentative D call: TRBD1 (6 bases). This CDR3 has 16 amino acids. In germline, CDR1 is SGHTA, CDR2 FQGNSA. The V gene lost 3 bases and the J gene lost 0 bases, with 11 bases spanning the gap. The CDR3 coding sequence is TGTGCCAGCAGCTTGGACAGCGATTCGAACACCGGGGAGCTGTTTTTT. Translated: CASSLDSDSNTGELFF.

Written as DNA, the CDR3 is TGTGCCAGCGACCGACGGACCTATGGCTACACCTTC. Translated: CASDRRTYGYTF. V gene TRBV5-8 combines with J gene TRBJ1-2; D gene unclear. Trimming removed 7 bases from V and 4 bases from J, with 11 bases in between. This CDR3 comprises 12 residues. CDR1 is SGHTS and CDR2 is YDEGEE in the germline V gene.

V usage is TRBV7-9 and J usage is TRBJ1-3; no definite D call. From germline, CDR1 is SEHNR and CDR2 FQNEAQ (reference sequence). CDR3 length: 13 residues. V was cut by 5 bases and J by 4 bases, with 9 bases left in between. CDR3 loop: CASSPNFGNTIYF. In nucleotides, the CDR3 is TGTGCCAGCAGCCCCAACTTCGGAAACACCATATATTTT.

The V call is TRBV29-1, the J call TRBJ2-7, with D unresolved. V gave up 0 bases and J gave up 4 bases, with 7 bases separating them. The CDR3 consists of 12 residues. Per germline, CDR1 SQVTM and CDR2 ANQGSEA. In DNA, the CDR3 is TGCAGCGTTGAAGATTCGACTTACGAGCAGTACTTC. Encoded protein: CSVEDSTYEQYF.

The chain links TRBV9 to TRBJ2-5; D gene ambiguous. Germline CDR1 SGDLS, CDR2 YYNGEE. Trimming removed 4 bases at V and 4 bases at J, with 11 bases between. CDR3 length: 13 amino acids. The CDR3 reads CASSPGSGETQYF. In nucleotides, the CDR3 is TGTGCCAGCAGCCCCGGGTCGGGAGAGACCCAGTACTTC.

The rearrangement links TRBV5-1 to TRBJ2-2; tentative D call: TRBD1 (6 bases). V was shortened by 7 bases and J by 2 bases, with 12 bases between the two germline ends. Germline-derived CDR1 and CDR2 are SGHRS and YFSETQ. This CDR3 spans 14 amino acids. Here the CDR3 reads CASRIQGNTGELFF. The CDR3 nucleotides are TGCGCCAGCCGGATACAGGGTAACACCGGGGAGCTGTTTTTT.

The gene calls are TRBV28 and TRBJ1-1; D might be TRBD1 (5 bases). There are 13 residues in the CDR3. Trimming cost V 5 bases and J 0 bases, with 7 bases left between them. CDR1 is MDHEN, CDR2 SYDVKM, per germline. This CDR3 reads CASSTTVNTEAFF. CDR3 nucleotide sequence: TGTGCCAGCAGTACGACAGTGAACACTGAAGCTTTCTTT. Complete variable domain (other parts from reference TRBV28 and TRBJ1-1): DVKVTQSSRYLVKRTGEKVFLECVQDMDHENMFWYRQDPGLGLRLIYFSYDVKMKEKGDIPEGYSVSREKKERFSLILESASTNQTSMYLCASSTTVNTEAFFGQGTRLTVV.

This clone was observed a single time. The chain links TRBV19 to TRBJ2-1; D may be TRBD1 (6 bases). The germline gives CDR1 LNHDA, CDR2 SQIVND (reference sequence). The CDR3 is 14 amino acids. V lost 5 bases and J 7 bases, leaving 15 bases between the germline ends. Here the CDR3 reads CASSGRGSSNEQFF. The DNA of the CDR3 is TGTGCCAGTAGTGGCAGGGGCAGTAGTAATGAGCAGTTCTTC. Drawing the rest from reference TRBV19 and TRBJ2-1, the complete variable domain is DGGITQSPKYLFRKEGQNVTLSCEQNLNHDAMYWYRQDPGQGLRLIYYSQIVNDFQKGDIAEGYSVSREKKESFPLTVTSAQKNPTAFYLCASSGRGSSNEQFFGPGTRLTVL.

The rearrangement joins TRBV14 to TRBJ2-1, with 12 positions matching TRBD2. J lost 7 bases, V lost 5 bases, and 9 bases had no gene match. The CDR3 consists of 16 residues. Germline CDR1 is SGHDN and CDR2 is FVKESK. The chain's CDR3 is CASSLLTSGSSNEQFF. CDR3 DNA: TGTGCCAGCAGCTTATTGACTAGCGGGAGTTCGAATGAGCAGTTCTTC.